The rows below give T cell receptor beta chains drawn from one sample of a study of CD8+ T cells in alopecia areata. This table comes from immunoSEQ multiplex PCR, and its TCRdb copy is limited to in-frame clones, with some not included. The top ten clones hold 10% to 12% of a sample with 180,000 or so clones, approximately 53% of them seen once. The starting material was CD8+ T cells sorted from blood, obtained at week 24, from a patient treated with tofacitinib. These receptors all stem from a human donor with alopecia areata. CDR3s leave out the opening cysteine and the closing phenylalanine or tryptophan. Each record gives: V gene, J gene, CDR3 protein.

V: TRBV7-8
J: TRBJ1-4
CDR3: ASSPDEGREQKLF

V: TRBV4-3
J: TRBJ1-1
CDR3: ASSQEGNGEAF

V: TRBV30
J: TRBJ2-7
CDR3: AWSVRGPEQY

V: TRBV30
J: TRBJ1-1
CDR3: AWSGQAYTEAF

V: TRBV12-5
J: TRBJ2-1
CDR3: ASAVYEQF

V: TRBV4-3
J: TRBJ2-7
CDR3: ASSQDFAGTYEQY

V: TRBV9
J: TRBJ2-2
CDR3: ASSPRDRGDTGELF

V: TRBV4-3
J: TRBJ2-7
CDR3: ASSQDYSSVRVYEQY

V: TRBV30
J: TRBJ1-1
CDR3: AWSTGWDTEAF

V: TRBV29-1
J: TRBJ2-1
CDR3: SVESTYPYNEQF

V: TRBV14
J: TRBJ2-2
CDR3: ASSHSVGELF

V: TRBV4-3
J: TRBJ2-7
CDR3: ASSPGLGPYEQY

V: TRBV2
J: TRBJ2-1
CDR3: ASSPQPGDEQF

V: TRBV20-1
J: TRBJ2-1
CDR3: SASYNEQF

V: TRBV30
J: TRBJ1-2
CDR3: AWSSGGAGDGYT

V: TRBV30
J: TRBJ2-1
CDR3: AWSVGSGSNEQF

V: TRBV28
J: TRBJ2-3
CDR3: ASGGADTQY

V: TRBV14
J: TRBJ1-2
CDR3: ASSQARTGDNYGYT

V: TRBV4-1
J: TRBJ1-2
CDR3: ASSQDRGDGNNYGYT

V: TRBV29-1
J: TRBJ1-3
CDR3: SGLDGDSGNTIY

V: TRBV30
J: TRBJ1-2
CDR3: AWTYRDRDGYT

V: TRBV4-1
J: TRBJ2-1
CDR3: ASSQEASSNEQF

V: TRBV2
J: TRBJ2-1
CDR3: ASMDGDEQF

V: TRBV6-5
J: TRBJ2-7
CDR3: ASSPSGVTYEQY

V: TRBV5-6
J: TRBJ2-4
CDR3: ASSLAGQNIQY

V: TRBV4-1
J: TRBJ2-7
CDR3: ASSPGTGTYEQY

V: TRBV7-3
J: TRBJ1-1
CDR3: ASSLTQGTNTEAF

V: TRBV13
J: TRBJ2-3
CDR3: ASSSPEGLVTDTQY

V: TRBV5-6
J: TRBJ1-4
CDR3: ASSLSYRGTEDEKLF

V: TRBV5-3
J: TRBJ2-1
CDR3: ARSSRWDRGQSGHNEQF

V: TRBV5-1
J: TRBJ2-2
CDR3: ASSAGQGLTGELF

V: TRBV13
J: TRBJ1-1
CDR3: ASSGPLGTANTEAF

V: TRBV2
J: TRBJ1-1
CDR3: ASSETDRSTEAF

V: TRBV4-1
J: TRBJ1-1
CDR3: ASSQPTGSAEAF

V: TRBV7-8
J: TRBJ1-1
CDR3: ASSRGQGLNTEAF

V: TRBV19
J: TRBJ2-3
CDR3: ASTATGTDTQY

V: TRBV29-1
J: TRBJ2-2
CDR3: SVESGSAGELF